The next 27 T cell receptor beta chains were all read from a single sample in a study of cytomegalovirus exposure and HLA in healthy donors. PCR used 60 Vbeta primers and 13 Jbeta primers. TCRdb keeps only in-frame clones here, not all; method: immunoSEQ multiplex PCR. The table records nearly 110,000 clones, 73% of them present only once. Sequences were obtained from PBMCs. The receptors come from a man aged 30-40 years in good health and CMV-seronegative.

The V gene is TRBV25-1, the J gene TRBJ2-5; D uncertain. Germline assignment: CDR1 MGHDK and CDR2 SYGVNS. V dropped 3 bases and J dropped 4 bases, with 15 bases sitting between them. This CDR3 spans 15 amino acids. The CDR3 DNA reads as TGTGCCAGCAGTGAGACCTACGAGACTGGAGAGACCCAGTACTTC. This codes for CASSETYETGETQYF.

The gene calls are TRBV10-1 and TRBJ1-1; D remains unclear. The CDR3 has 15 amino acids. Germline values: CDR1 WNHNN, CDR2 SYGVQD (reference sequence). V was pared by 6 bases and J by 2 bases, with 16 bases between. CDR3 DNA: TGCGCCAGCAGCGCTAACAGAGTTTCCAACACTGAAGCTTTCTTT. It is translated as CASSANRVSNTEAFF.

Regarding this clone: In the same sample, other DNA sequences code for this CDR3. The V and J genes are TRBV9 and TRBJ2-5; 7 nucleotides line up with TRBD2. V shed 0 bases, J shed 5 bases, and the junction held 4 bases outside the gene matches. Germline V lookup: CDR1 SGDLS, CDR2 YYNGEE. This CDR3 has 14 residues. The CDR3 loop reads CASSVGPGGETQYF. For the CDR3, the DNA is TGTGCCAGCAGCGTAGGTCCCGGGGGGGAGACCCAGTACTTC.

This clone turned up a few times. The chain recombines TRBV7-8 with TRBJ2-7; D is perhaps TRBD2 (6 bases). Trimming removed 2 bases from V and 5 bases from J, with 16 bases in between. Germline CDR1 is SGHVS and CDR2 is FQNEAQ. The CDR3 is 15 residues long. CDR3 bases: TGTGCCAGCAGCTTAAGGGAGGAGTGGAAAAACGAGCAGTACTTC. It is translated as CASSLREEWKNEQYF.

The V and J genes are TRBV5-1 and TRBJ2-5, with D perhaps TRBD1 (6 bases). CDR3 length: 14 amino acids. Trimming took off 7 bases at V and 1 base at J, with 14 bases between the two ends. The germline V gene has CDR1 SGHRS and CDR2 YFSETQ. The CDR3 DNA is TGCGCCAGCGGGGCCTCAGGGGCCCAAGAGACCCAGTACTTC. Encoded protein: CASGASGAQETQYF.

This rearrangement joins TRBV5-1 to TRBJ2-2, with D possibly being TRBD2 (6 bases). The CDR3 is 16 residues long. The V gene lost 1 base and the J gene lost 0 bases, with 10 bases spanning the gap. The germline V gene has CDR1 SGHRS and CDR2 YFSETQ. The CDR3 region is CASSLRELANTGELFF. The CDR3 nucleotides read TGCGCCAGCAGCTTGCGGGAGTTGGCGAACACCGGGGAGCTGTTTTTT.

In this sample, this clone turned up a few times. J is TRBJ1-1 and V is TRBV2; TRBD1 aligns across 7 bases. This CDR3 has 15 residues. V dropped 4 bases and J dropped 1; count of bases not matched to a gene: 6. In germline, CDR1 is SNHLY, CDR2 FYNNEI. The CDR3 DNA is TGTGCCAGCAGTGCACAGGGGACGAGGAACACTGAAGCTTTCTTT. This translates into CASSAQGTRNTEAFF. The whole variable domain, filled in from reference TRBV2 and TRBJ1-1, reads EPEVTQTPSHQVTQMGQEVILRCVPISNHLYFYWYRQILGQKVEFLVSFYNNEISEKSEIFDDQFSVERPDGSNFTLKIRSTKLEDSAMYFCASSAQGTRNTEAFFGQGTRLTVV.

V usage is TRBV27 and J usage is TRBJ2-5; possible D gene TRBD2, 6 bases. CDR3 length equals 16 residues. CDR1 is MNHEY and CDR2 is SMNVEV in the germline V gene (reference sequence). V lost 6 bases and J lost 1, with 18 bases in between. The CDR3: CASRSWRGEIQETQYF. The CDR3 DNA is TGTGCCAGCAGGAGCTGGCGGGGAGAAATCCAAGAGACCCAGTACTTC.

The chain has TRBV30 and TRBJ2-1; 7 bases fit TRBD2. Germline lookup yields CDR1 GTSNPN and CDR2 SVGIG (reference sequence). Trimming removed 0 bases from V and 4 bases from J; junction bases left unmatched: 6. The CDR3 length is 15 residues. In nucleotides, the CDR3 is TGTGCCTGGAGTGTAATAAAGGGAGGGTACAATGAGCAGTTCTTC. Encoded protein: CAWSVIKGGYNEQFF.

This chain links TRBV7-8 with TRBJ1-6, with D possibly TRBD1 on 5 matching bases. CDR3 length: 14 residues. Trimming took 4 bases from V and 9 from J, leaving 13 bases between them. Germline V CDR1 and CDR2: SGHVS, FQNEAQ. The chain's CDR3 is CASSSQGLGSPLHF. CDR3 bases: TGTGCCAGCAGCTCTCAGGGTCTTGGTTCACCCCTCCACTTT.

The V and J genes are TRBV19 and TRBJ2-3; a weak D match, TRBD2 (6 bases). The CDR3 loop spans 14 amino acids. The V end lost 3 bases, the J end lost 4 bases, and 11 bases lay between the germline ends. CDR1 is LNHDA, CDR2 SQIVND, per germline (reference sequence). CDR3 sequence (DNA): TGTGCCAGTAGTATGAGGACTAATTCAGATACGCAGTATTTT. Translating gives CASSMRTNSDTQYF.

The V call is TRBV10-3, the J call TRBJ1-3, with 8 bases that match TRBD1. The CDR3 has 16 amino acids. Germline V CDR1 and CDR2: ENHRY, SYGVKD. V shed 3 bases and J 1 base; nucleotides not matched to a gene: 5. The CDR3 DNA sequence: TGTGCCATCAGTGAAAGCAGGGGGCGGTCTGGAAACACCATATATTTT. Protein product: CAISESRGRSGNTIYF.

The V call is TRBV6-1, the J call TRBJ2-2; 11 bases match TRBD2. There are 15 residues in the CDR3. V lost 4 bases to trimming and J lost 3 bases; unmatched junction nucleotides: 1. Looked up from germline, CDR1 is MNHNS and CDR2 is SASEGT. CDR3 protein: CASSALAGDTGELFF. CDR3 nucleotide sequence: TGTGCCAGCAGTGCACTAGCGGGAGACACCGGGGAGCTGTTTTTT.

This clone was seen a handful of times. V is TRBV27 and J is TRBJ1-4, with TRBD1 as a possible D gene (6 bases). The CDR3 is made up of 15 amino acids. Germline loops: CDR1 MNHEY, CDR2 SMNVEV (reference sequence). The V end was cut by 6 bases, the J end by 4 bases, with 15 bases between. In nucleotides, the CDR3 is TGTGCCAGCAGCCGGAGACCGGACAGTAATGAAAAACTGTTTTTT. Amino acid sequence: CASSRRPDSNEKLFF.

Turning to this clone: Since a much larger clone is just one base distant, this may be a read error. The V call is TRBV6-5, the J call TRBJ2-7; D unresolved. The DNA end is more similar to TRBJ2-1, so the J call may be wrong. The length of the CDR3 is 16 residues. Looked up from germline, CDR1 is MNHEY and CDR2 is SVGAGI. CDR3 bases: TGTGCCAGCAGTTACTCAGTTACCACTATCTACAATGAGCAGTTCTTC. Translated, it gives CASSYSVTTIYNEQFF.

The chain uses TRBV7-3 and TRBJ1-1; TRBD1 aligns across 9 bases. J was trimmed by 7 bases and V by 3 bases; bases with no gene match: 6. The CDR3 loop spans 14 amino acids. In germline, CDR1 is SGHTA, CDR2 FQGTGA. The CDR3 here is CASSFTGTGYEAFF. In DNA, the CDR3 is TGTGCCAGCAGCTTTACCGGGACAGGGTATGAAGCTTTCTTT.

V gene TRBV5-5 combines with J gene TRBJ2-5, with a possible D match to TRBD2 (7 bases). The CDR3 totals 16 residues. Germline V gives CDR1 SGHKS, CDR2 YYEKEE (reference sequence). Trimming removed 2 bases from V and 1 base from J, with 15 bases in between. The CDR3 coding sequence is TGTGCCAGCAGCTTTGGGGGGGCCAGATCCCAAGAGACCCAGTACTTC. The encoded protein is CASSFGGARSQETQYF.

In DNA, the CDR3 is TGCAGTGTACCGACAGGGGAAGGCTACACCTTC. Amino acid sequence: CSVPTGEGYTF. V and J are TRBV20-1 and TRBJ1-2; 8 positions agree with TRBD1. J lost 8 bases, V lost 7 bases, and 6 bases had no gene match. Germline-derived CDR1 and CDR2 are DFQATT and SNEGSKA (reference sequence). CDR3 length: 11 residues.

The chain couples TRBV29-1 to TRBJ1-5, with 9 bases that match TRBD1. The germline CDR1 and CDR2 sequences are SQVTM and ANQGSEA. V gave up 7 bases and J gave up 1 base; unmatched junction bases: 5. The CDR3 is 14 residues long. Here the CDR3 DNA reads TGCAGCGCAAGACAGGGGGGGAGCAATCAGCCCCAGCATTTT. Translating it yields CSARQGGSNQPQHF.

The chain employs TRBV7-2 and TRBJ2-3, with 10 bases lining up with TRBD1. Losses at the gene ends were 5 bases for V and 10 bases for J; bases not matched to a gene: 6. The CDR3 is 13 residues long. Germline loops: CDR1 SGHTA, CDR2 FQGNSA. The CDR3 region has the DNA TGTGCCAGCAGCCAGACAGGGGGCGACGCGCAGTATTTT. Amino acids: CASSQTGGDAQYF.

The chain joins TRBV30 to TRBJ1-3; 8 nucleotides line up with TRBD1. This CDR3 contains 14 residues. Germline CDR1 and CDR2: GTSNPN and SVGIG (reference sequence). CDR3 nucleotides: TGTGCTGAGCGAGACAGGGGCTCCGGAAACACCATATATTTT. Encoded protein: CAERDRGSGNTIYF.

This clone has only a few counts. The genes are TRBV6-1 and TRBJ2-3, with a weak D call TRBD2 (5 bases). Trimming removed 1 base at V and 3 bases at J, with 8 bases between. The germline V gene has CDR1 MNHNS and CDR2 SASEGT. The CDR3 contains 14 residues. CDR3 in amino acids: CASSEGGPTDTQYF. CDR3 in DNA: TGTGCCAGCAGTGAAGGAGGGCCGACAGATACGCAGTATTTT.

The V call is TRBV2, the J call TRBJ2-1; D gene ambiguous. Germline V lookup: CDR1 SNHLY, CDR2 FYNNEI. V lost 2 bases and J lost 8, with 7 bases in between. The CDR3 sequence is 12 residues long. The CDR3 region is CASSETRYEQFF. DNA for the CDR3: TGTGCCAGCAGTGAAACTCGGTATGAGCAGTTCTTC.

This chain links TRBV4-1 with TRBJ1-5, with 8 bases lining up with TRBD1. With 4 bases clipped from V and 3 bases from J, the junction kept 5 bases outside the gene matches. CDR1 and CDR2 from the germline V gene are MGHRA and YSYEKL. The CDR3 is 15 amino acids. CDR3: CASSLLQGVNQPQHF. The CDR3 DNA reads TGCGCCAGCAGCCTACTACAGGGGGTCAATCAGCCCCAGCATTTT.

This clone was recorded a few times. This CDR3 is CASTPVGGGKLFF. In DNA, the CDR3 is TGTGCCAGCACCCCTGTAGGGGGGGGAAAACTGTTTTTT. The chain combines TRBV27 with TRBJ1-4; possible D gene TRBD1, 6 bases. Germline V CDR1 and CDR2: MNHEY, SMNVEV (reference sequence). This CDR3 has 13 amino acids. Trimming left V 7 bases short and J 10 bases short, with 16 bases between.

The chain joins TRBV5-1 to TRBJ2-5; 7 positions match TRBD1. The CDR3 length is 14 residues. V lost 6 bases, J lost 2 bases, and 7 bases stayed unmatched. Per the germline V gene, CDR1 is SGHRS and CDR2 is YFSETQ. The CDR3 is CASNPGQAQETQYF. CDR3 nucleotides: TGCGCCAGCAACCCCGGACAGGCGCAAGAGACCCAGTACTTC.

The J gene is TRBJ2-2, the V gene TRBV11-2; D is possibly TRBD2 (5 bases). The CDR3 extends over 15 amino acids. Germline values: CDR1 SGHAT, CDR2 FQNNGV. Trimming stripped 2 bases from V and 6 bases from J, with 13 bases between. The DNA for the CDR3 is TGTGCCAGCAGCTTAAACCCTACTAGGGCCGGGGAGCTGTTTTTT. The encoded protein is CASSLNPTRAGELFF.